The next 27 T cell receptor beta chains were all read from a single sample in a study of blood T cell repertoires in COVID-19. Profiling relied on immunoSEQ multiplex PCR, and the TCRdb table lists in-frame clones only, not all of them. The sample shows approximately 500,000 clones, approximately 88% of them seen only once. The sequenced sample was PBMCs or T cells enriched from blood (not recorded which). The receptors come from a woman in her 40s who had recovered from COVID-19.

This chain joins TRBV11-3 and TRBJ2-3, with TRBD2 matching 8 bases. After removal of 2 bases from V and 3 bases from J, the junction contained 4 bases not matched to a gene. Per the germline V gene, CDR1 is SGHNT and CDR2 is YENEEA. This CDR3 has 15 residues. CDR3 in DNA: TGTGCCAGCAGCTTAAGCGGGAGTGTAACAGATACGCAGTATTTT. Translated, it gives CASSLSGSVTDTQYF.

This clone appeared once. The chain recombines TRBV3-1 (or the pseudogene TRBV3-2) with TRBJ1-6, with 9 nucleotides matching TRBD1. The CDR3 is made up of 14 amino acids. The germline V gene encodes CDR1 LGHDT and CDR2 YNNKEL (reference sequence). Germline trimming cut 6 bases from V and 5 bases from J; bases unmatched to any gene: 2. The CDR3 sequence is CASSRTGDNSPLHF. The CDR3 DNA follows: TGTGCCAGCAGTCGGACAGGGGATAATTCACCCCTCCACTTT.

The chain is built from TRBV14 and TRBJ1-1; D uncertain. CDR3 length equals 16 residues. V lost 4 bases to trimming and J lost 1 base, with 16 bases between them. Germline loops: CDR1 SGHDN, CDR2 FVKESK. CDR3 in DNA: TGTGCCAGCAGCCTGGGTAGTACACGGAGGAACACTGAAGCTTTCTTT. It is translated as CASSLGSTRRNTEAFF. Full variable domain (remainder filled in from reference TRBV14 and TRBJ1-1): EAGVTQFPSHSVIEKGQTVTLRCDPISGHDNLYWYRRVMGKEIKFLLHFVKESKQDESGMPNNRFLAERTGGTYSTLKVQPAELEDSGVYFCASSLGSTRRNTEAFFGQGTRLTVV.

This chain uses TRBV7-8 with TRBJ2-7; D is unresolved. Between the trimmed V and J ends, which lost 1 base and 2 bases, there was a span of 9 bases. The CDR3 consists of 14 residues. Germline lookup yields CDR1 SGHVS and CDR2 FQNEAQ. The CDR3 DNA follows: TGTGCCAGCAGCTTAGGTTCGTCTACCTACGAGCAGTACTTC. It encodes CASSLGSSTYEQYF.

The chain is built from TRBV15 and TRBJ2-1; no definite D call. The V end lost 2 bases, the J end lost 7 bases, and 12 bases lay between the germline ends. This CDR3 is built from 14 residues. CDR1 LNHNV and CDR2 YYDKDF come from the germline V gene (reference sequence). For the CDR3, the DNA is TGTGCCACCAGCAGAAAAGAGATCGGGAATGAGCAGTTCTTC. This translates into CATSRKEIGNEQFF.

This clone showed up just once. This chain joins TRBV7-2 and TRBJ2-2; 7 bases fit TRBD1. The CDR3 consists of 14 residues. Germline V gene lookup returns CDR1 SGHTA and CDR2 FQGNSA. The V segment lost 5 bases and the J segment 3 bases; nucleotides outside the gene matches: 3. As DNA, the CDR3 is TGTGCCAGCAGCGTTACAGGGGACACCGGGGAGCTGTTTTTT. Residues: CASSVTGDTGELFF.

The V gene is TRBV10-3, the J gene TRBJ1-1; D is unresolved. V was cut by 6 bases and J by 2 bases, with 10 bases left in between. CDR1 and CDR2 from the germline V gene are ENHRY and SYGVKD. CDR3 length: 13 residues. The CDR3 here is CAISSEGNTEAFF. The CDR3 DNA follows: TGTGCCATCAGCTCAGAGGGAAACACTGAAGCTTTCTTT.

The chain recombines TRBV20-1 with TRBJ1-2, with 8 bases aligning to TRBD1. With 7 bases clipped from V and 2 bases from J, the junction kept 0 bases outside the gene matches. The CDR3 is 11 amino acids. CDR1 and CDR2 from the germline V gene are DFQATT and SNEGSKA (reference sequence). CDR3 in DNA: TGCAGTGGGACAGGGAACTATGGCTACACCTTC. This translates into CSGTGNYGYTF.

CDR3 coding DNA: TGTGCCAGCAGCTTCAAACTTCGTCATAATTCACCCCTCCACTTT. Residues: CASSFKLRHNSPLHF. V usage is TRBV7-2 and J usage is TRBJ1-6; D is unresolved. V was shortened by 3 bases and J by 5 bases, with 11 bases between the two germline ends. The length of the CDR3 is 15 residues. Germline CDR1 and CDR2: SGHTA and FQGNSA.

Details on this clone: Other DNA sequences within the sample encode an identical CDR3. This chain connects TRBV27 to TRBJ2-1, with TRBD1 identical over 9 bases. Germline V gene lookup returns CDR1 MNHEY and CDR2 SMNVEV (reference sequence). The CDR3 covers 13 residues. V lost 9 bases and J lost 5; bases outside the gene matches: 5. CDR3 in amino acids: CASRTGVNNEQFF. Here the CDR3 DNA reads TGTGCCAGTAGGACAGGGGTCAACAATGAGCAGTTCTTC.

About this clone: Other DNA sequences within the sample encode an identical CDR3. The chain employs TRBV6-5 and TRBJ2-7; 14 bases align to TRBD2. J gave up 4 bases and V 9 bases, and 2 bases lay outside the gene matches. The CDR3 is 13 residues long. Germline V CDR1 and CDR2: MNHEY, SVGAGI. This CDR3 is CASRLAGGYEQYF. The CDR3, as DNA: TGTGCCAGTAGACTAGCGGGAGGGTACGAGCAGTACTTC.

This chain joins TRBV18 and TRBJ1-2, with TRBD1 matching over 8 bases. The CDR3 consists of 13 residues. Looked up from germline, CDR1 is KGHSH and CDR2 is LQKENI. The trim removed 3 bases at V and 8 bases at J, leaving 5 bases unmatched. The CDR3 bases are TGTGCCAGCTCACCGGACAGGGCTAGGGGCTACACCTTC. The encoded protein is CASSPDRARGYTF.

The chain links TRBV24-1 to TRBJ1-5; perhaps TRBD1 as D (5 bases). CDR3 length equals 13 residues. V lost 4 bases to trimming and J lost 7 bases, with 10 bases between them. Germline CDR1 is KGHDR and CDR2 is SFDVKD. The CDR3 spells CATSDGGWQPQHF. CDR3 sequence (DNA): TGTGCCACCAGTGACGGGGGTTGGCAGCCCCAGCATTTT.

The gene calls are TRBV6-5 and TRBJ2-1; D may be TRBD1 (6 bases). CDR1 MNHEY and CDR2 SVGAGI come from the germline V gene. The CDR3 loop spans 14 amino acids. Between the trimmed V and J ends, which lost 6 bases and 1 base, there was a span of 10 bases. The CDR3 region is CASSKTGSYNEQFF. CDR3 coding DNA: TGTGCCAGCAGCAAAACAGGGTCCTACAATGAGCAGTTCTTC.

The V gene is TRBV27, the J gene TRBJ2-1; TRBD1 matches at 8 bases. Germline CDR1 is MNHEY and CDR2 is SMNVEV (reference sequence). Trimming at V came to 3 bases and at J to 6 bases, leaving 7 bases not matched to a gene. The CDR3 is 15 residues long. The DNA of the CDR3 is TGTGCCAGCAGTTTCCGGACAGGGCCCGTCAATGAGCAGTTCTTC. Protein: CASSFRTGPVNEQFF.

This chain uses TRBV3-1 (or the pseudogene TRBV3-2) with TRBJ2-2; TRBD1 matches 9 bases. The V gene end was trimmed by 5 bases and the J gene end by 6 bases; junction bases not matched to a gene: 7. The CDR3 length is 15 residues. CDR1 is LGHDT and CDR2 is YNNKEL in the germline V gene (reference sequence). The CDR3 loop reads CASSTGTGIAGELFF. For the CDR3, the DNA is TGTGCCAGCAGCACCGGGACAGGGATCGCCGGGGAGCTGTTTTTT.

The gene calls are TRBV6-6 and TRBJ2-3, with TRBD2 matching 15 bases. Trimming took 5 bases from V and 5 from J; bases not matched to a gene: 20. The CDR3 covers 21 residues. Germline V lookup: CDR1 MNHNY, CDR2 SVGAGI (reference sequence). This CDR3 reads CASSPLSKLPGLAGGVDTQYF. CDR3 DNA: TGTGCCAGCAGTCCCCTCTCAAAGCTCCCAGGACTAGCGGGAGGGGTAGATACGCAGTATTTT.

The rearrangement joins TRBV7-9 to TRBJ2-3; weak D call: TRBD2 (6 bases). Trimming shortened V by 5 bases and J by 0 bases, and 18 bases separated the two germline ends. CDR3 length: 17 residues. Per the germline V gene, CDR1 is SEHNR and CDR2 is FQNEAQ (reference sequence). This CDR3 reads CASSQVGGTASTDTQYF. CDR3 DNA: TGTGCCAGCAGCCAGGTGGGGGGAACGGCTAGCACAGATACGCAGTATTTT.

The chain has TRBV10-1 and TRBJ2-1; 14 positions match TRBD2. This CDR3 comprises 19 residues. Germline V CDR1 and CDR2: WNHNN, SYGVQD (reference sequence). V lost 6 bases and J lost 7; bases outside the gene matches: 17. In DNA, the CDR3 is TGCGCCAGCAGCTTAGGACTAGCGGGAGGACCCCGCGTGAGAAATGAGCAGTTCTTC. This sequence encodes CASSLGLAGGPRVRNEQFF.

The chain uses TRBV7-2 and TRBJ2-4; D call uncertain. Germline assignment: CDR1 SGHTA and CDR2 FQGNSA. V dropped 3 bases and J dropped 8 bases, with 11 bases sitting between them. The CDR3 extends over 13 amino acids. This chain's CDR3 is CASSFSRLDIQYF. The CDR3 coding sequence is TGTGCCAGCAGCTTTTCCAGGTTGGACATTCAGTACTTC. The whole variable domain, filled in from reference TRBV7-2 and TRBJ2-4, reads GAGVSQSPSNKVTEKGKDVELRCDPISGHTALYWYRQSLGQGLEFLIYFQGNSAPDKSGLPSDRFSAERTGGSVSTLTIQRTQQEDSAVYLCASSFSRLDIQYFGAGTRLSVL.

The chain carries TRBV4-2 and TRBJ2-3; a weak D match, TRBD2 (5 bases). Per the germline V gene, CDR1 is LGHNA and CDR2 is YNFKEQ. V was pared by 4 bases and J by 5 bases, with 19 bases between. The CDR3 runs 16 residues. The CDR3 DNA follows: TGTGCCAGCAGCCTCACCCATGCGGGCGCGGGAGATACGCAGTATTTT. This gives the protein CASSLTHAGAGDTQYF.

The genes are TRBV30 and TRBJ1-4; TRBD1 agrees at 10 bases. V lost 2 bases and J lost 7; bases outside the gene matches: 7. From germline, CDR1 is GTSNPN and CDR2 SVGIG (reference sequence). This CDR3 comprises 15 residues. The CDR3, as DNA: TGTGCCTGGAGTAGGGACAGGGGAGGGCGTGAAAAACTGTTTTTT. It is translated as CAWSRDRGGREKLFF.

CDR3 bases: TGTGCCAGCAGCTCACCGGGACTCCGGGGCGGGGAGCTGTTTTTT. Its protein is CASSSPGLRGGELFF. The J gene is TRBJ2-2, the V gene TRBV7-2; tentative D call: TRBD2 (6 bases). The CDR3 has 15 residues. The germline CDR1 and CDR2 sequences are SGHTA and FQGNSA. V shed 4 bases and J shed 7 bases, with 16 bases lying between them.

Comments on this clone: Other DNA sequences from this sample encode an identical CDR3 as well. This chain uses TRBV24-1 with TRBJ2-2; 9 bases map to TRBD1. The CDR3 consists of 16 residues. Losses at the gene ends were 3 bases for V and 4 bases for J; bases not matched to a gene: 5. The V gene's germline CDR1 is KGHDR and CDR2 SFDVKD. The CDR3 sequence: CATSDPGQGGTGELFF. Here the CDR3 DNA reads TGTGCCACCAGTGATCCGGGACAGGGAGGCACCGGGGAGCTGTTTTTT.

V and J are TRBV3-1 (or the pseudogene TRBV3-2) and TRBJ2-1; 8 bases map to TRBD2. With 4 bases clipped from V and 6 bases from J, the junction kept 8 bases outside the gene matches. Germline loops: CDR1 LGHDT, CDR2 YNNKEL (reference sequence). The CDR3 runs to 15 residues. CDR3 nucleotide sequence: TGTGCCAGCAGCCGAATGTTAGCGGGACTCAATGAGCAGTTCTTC. It is translated as CASSRMLAGLNEQFF.

J is TRBJ1-2 and V is TRBV24-1; 7 nucleotides agree with TRBD1. V was pared by 3 bases and J by 3 bases, with 12 bases of the junction left unmatched. The germline V gene encodes CDR1 KGHDR and CDR2 SFDVKD. This CDR3 comprises 17 residues. In nucleotides, the CDR3 is TGTGCCACCAGTGATCGGACGGGGACAGACAATTACTATGGCTACACCTTC. This sequence encodes CATSDRTGTDNYYGYTF.

V is TRBV7-9 and J is TRBJ1-1; no clear D gene. The CDR3 loop spans 14 amino acids. The V gene lost 2 bases and the J gene lost 1 base, with 8 bases spanning the gap. The germline gives CDR1 SEHNR, CDR2 FQNEAQ (reference sequence). The CDR3 spells CASSLLVQNTEAFF. The CDR3 DNA is TGTGCCAGCAGCTTACTGGTACAGAACACTGAAGCTTTCTTT.